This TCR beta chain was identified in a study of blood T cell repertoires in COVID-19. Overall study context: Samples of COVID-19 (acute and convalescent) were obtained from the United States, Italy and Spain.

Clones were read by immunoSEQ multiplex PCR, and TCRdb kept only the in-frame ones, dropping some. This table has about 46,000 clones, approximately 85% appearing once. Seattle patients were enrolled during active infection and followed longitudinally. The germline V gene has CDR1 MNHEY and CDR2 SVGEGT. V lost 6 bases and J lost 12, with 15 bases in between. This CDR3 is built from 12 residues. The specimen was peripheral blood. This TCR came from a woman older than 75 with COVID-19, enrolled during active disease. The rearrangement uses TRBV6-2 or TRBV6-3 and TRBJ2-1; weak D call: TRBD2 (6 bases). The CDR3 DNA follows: TGTGCCAGCAGCCCCAGCGGGCGTGGGCAGTTCTTC. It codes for CASSPSGRGQFF.